This T cell receptor (beta chain) derives from a study of blood T cell repertoires in COVID-19. For the study at large: Specimens from acute and convalescent COVID-19 originated in the United States, Italy and Spain.

This CDR3 is 13 amino acids long. The germline V gene encodes CDR1 MNHEY and CDR2 SMNVEV (reference sequence). Trimming took 11 bases from V and 8 from J, leaving 16 bases between them. Study processing details: From reference gene primer amplification, estimates of nucleated cell counts were derived. Libraries were prepared by immunoSEQ multiplex PCR; TCRdb keeps only in-frame clonotypes and omits some of them. The V and J calls and the clone size are those of that table, but D and trimming were determined from the DNA. The sample includes about 60,000 clones, 75% to 95% of them seen just once. The sequencing sample was made of peripheral blood. J is TRBJ1-6 and V is TRBV27, with D perhaps matching TRBD1 (5 bases). The sequence was obtained from a man aged 55 to 69 with acute or convalescent COVID-19. The CDR3: CAPDRVGDSPLHF. CDR3 sequence (DNA): TGTGCCCCCGATCGGGTAGGGGATTCACCCCTCCACTTT.